This T cell receptor (beta chain) appears in the sequencing data of a study of blood T cell repertoires in COVID-19 (dated by TCRdb to the early 2020s). Regarding the complete study: The collaborator samples originated in the United States, Italy and Spain and spanned the acute and convalescent phases of COVID-19. The prospective study material was composed of cDNA or gDNA derived from T cells, B-cell-depleted T cells, or PBMCs. Subjects who had been exposed to COVID-19, were actively infected with it, or had recovered from it provided the deeply sampled blood TCRbeta repertoires that made up the dataset. The repertoires were released in a freely available public database intended as a resource for research on the immune response to SARS-CoV-2. The samples were drawn from two sources: the first 160 participants of the ongoing ImmuneRACE study, and over 950 subjects contributed by 6 global collaborators. The sample metadata nearly always contained a de-identified subject ID, COVID-19 status, age in years and sex. Where available, HLA class I and class II types were obtained from metadata supplied by the sample provider rather than from assay-based typing. Paper-wide results and their limitations: How much clinical and demographic metadata was included differed by source and by participant, and the metadata was provided uncurated.

For this clone: Its antigen is currently not known. No base quality values were provided; no much bigger clone lies one nucleotide off.

TCRbeta CDR3 regions were amplified from genomic DNA using the immunoSEQ Assay, a bias-controlled multiplex PCR. The authors' analysis ran thus. Within the assay, amplification of reference gene primers was used to estimate how many nucleated cells each sample contained. To quantify the absolute abundance of each unique TCRbeta CDR3 rearrangement, sequence reads were collapsed and filtered. For each sample, productive Simpson clonality was calculated by taking the square root of Simpson's diversity index across productive rearrangements. What TCRdb holds here is the immuneACCESS table cut down to in-frame rearrangements. Part of the clones is not present; checked against another copy, under half of the missing clones reflect an unresolved V gene, and the others are unexplained. V, J and clone size reflect that table, while D and trimming were determined from the DNA. The table for this sample lists about 210,000 clones; roughly 87% of them were counted only once. The top ten clones comprise over 9% of the sample.

CDR1 and CDR2 were assigned from the germline V gene as SNHLY and FYNNEI. Deletion took 10 bases off V and 1 base off J, with a span of 13 bases between the germline ends. The CDR3 goes from the cysteine to the phenylalanine over 13 residues. The read is trimmed to its CDR3 DNA, 39 bases read in frame from base 1. Participants in the prospective study were aged roughly 18 to 100 years, lived in 20 to 30 United States geographic areas, and enrolled through a virtual design. To assign participants to cohorts, the prospective study relied on clinical history that participants themselves reported in a screening survey and a study questionnaire. In the prospective study, mobile phlebotomists collected whole blood, serum and a nasopharyngeal or oropharyngeal swab from each participant. Additional blood draws and questionnaires over a roughly two-month period could optionally be provided by prospective study participants. Prospective study blood samples were shipped either frozen or at room temperature before DNA extraction.

Sequences were obtained from PBMCs or T cells enriched from blood (not recorded which). The V and J genes are TRBV2 and TRBJ1-1, with TRBD1 as a weak D call on 5 bases. The sequence derives from a young man with acute COVID-19. CDR3 region: CATPDRSNTEAFF. The nucleotides read TGTGCCACTCCAGACAGATCGAACACTGAAGCTTTCTTT.